The clone carrying this T cell receptor (beta chain) turned up a few times. The data derive from a study of blood T cells in healthy people across ages. Per sample, a minimum of 6 million PBMCs were isolated. With a J-beta primer mix and a sample-barcoded 5' primer, a second PCR ran about 7 to 12 cycles. TCRdb processed the 5' RACE reads anew with MiXCR; each CDR3 protein has one entry. The table has around 1,700,000 distinct CDR3 sequences, about 30% seen once; the top ten hold over 7%. Sequenced input: blood. The TCR was taken from a woman aged 30 to 39 in good health.

In DNA form, the CDR3 reads TGTGCCAGCAGTGAACGGCCTAGCGGGAGATCTGAGCAGTTCTTC. Translated, it gives CASSERPSGRSEQFF. The V gene is TRBV2, the J gene TRBJ2-1, with 10 positions matching TRBD2. CDR1 and CDR2 from the germline V gene are SNHLY and FYNNEI. The CDR3 consists of 15 residues. V was clipped by 2 bases and J by 9 bases; unmatched bases: 7.